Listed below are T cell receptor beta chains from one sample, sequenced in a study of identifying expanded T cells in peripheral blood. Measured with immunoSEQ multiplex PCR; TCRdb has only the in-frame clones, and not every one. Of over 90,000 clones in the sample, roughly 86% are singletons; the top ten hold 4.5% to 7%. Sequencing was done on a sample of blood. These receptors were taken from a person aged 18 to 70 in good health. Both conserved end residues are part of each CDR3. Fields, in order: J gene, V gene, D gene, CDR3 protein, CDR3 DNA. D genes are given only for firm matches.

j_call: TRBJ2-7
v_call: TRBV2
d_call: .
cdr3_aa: CASSEGQVGHEQYF
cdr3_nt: TGTGCCAGCAGTGAAGGGCAGGTCGGACACGAGCAGTACTTC

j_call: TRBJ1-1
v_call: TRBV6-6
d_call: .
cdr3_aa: CASSYRKGTVNTEAFF
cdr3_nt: TGTGCCAGCAGTTACCGGAAAGGCACAGTGAACACTGAAGCTTTCTTT

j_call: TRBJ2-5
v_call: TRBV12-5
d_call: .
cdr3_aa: CASGLPTVAGFQETQYF
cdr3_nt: TGTGCTAGTGGCCTCCCCACGGTGGCCGGATTCCAAGAGACCCAGTACTTC

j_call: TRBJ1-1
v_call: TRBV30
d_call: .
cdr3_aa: CAWSITRGRTEAFF
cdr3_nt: TGTGCCTGGTCGATCACCAGGGGAAGGACTGAAGCTTTCTTT

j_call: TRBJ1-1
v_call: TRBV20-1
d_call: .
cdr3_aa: CSAPSNTEAFF
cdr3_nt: TGCAGTGCCCCGTCGAACACTGAAGCTTTCTTT

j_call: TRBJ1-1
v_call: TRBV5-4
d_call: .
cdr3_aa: CASSLAGRGMNTEAFF
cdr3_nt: TGTGCCAGCAGCTTGGCGGGCAGGGGTATGAACACTGAAGCTTTCTTT

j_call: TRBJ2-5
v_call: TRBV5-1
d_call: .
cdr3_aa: CASSPPPPLGPYQETQYF
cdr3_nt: TGCGCCAGCAGTCCGCCACCACCCTTGGGTCCTTACCAAGAGACCCAGTACTTC

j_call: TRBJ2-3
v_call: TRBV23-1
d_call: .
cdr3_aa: CASSQSDRNNSTDTQYF
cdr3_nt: TGCGCCAGCAGTCAATCGGACAGAAATAATAGCACAGATACGCAGTATTTT

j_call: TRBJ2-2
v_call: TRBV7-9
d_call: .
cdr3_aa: CASSLEISGNTGELFF
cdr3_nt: TGTGCCAGCAGCTTAGAGATTAGCGGGAACACCGGGGAGCTGTTTTTT

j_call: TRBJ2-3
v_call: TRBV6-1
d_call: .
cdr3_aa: CANKPGPTTDTQYF
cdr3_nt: TGTGCCAACAAACCGGGACCCACCACAGATACGCAGTATTTT

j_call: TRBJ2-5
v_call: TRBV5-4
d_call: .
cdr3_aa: CASSPGGAQETQYF
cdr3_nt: TGTGCCAGCAGCCCAGGAGGGGCGCAAGAGACCCAGTACTTC

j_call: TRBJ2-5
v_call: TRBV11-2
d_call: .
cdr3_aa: CASSLRVNLQETQYF
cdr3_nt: TGTGCCAGCAGCTTAAGAGTGAATCTTCAAGAGACCCAGTACTTC

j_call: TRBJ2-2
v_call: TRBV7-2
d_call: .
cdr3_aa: CASSPSRGSSSIRSGELFF
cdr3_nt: TGTGCCAGCAGCCCCTCGCGGGGCTCAAGCTCCATCAGATCCGGGGAGCTGTTTTTT

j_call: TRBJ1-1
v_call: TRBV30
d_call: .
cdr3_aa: CAWRRGAQFMNTEAFF
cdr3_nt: TGTGCCTGGAGAAGGGGGGCCCAATTCATGAACACTGAAGCTTTCTTT